A selection of T cell receptor beta chains follows, all from one sample in a study of response to subunit inactivated influenza vaccine. One entry per CDR3 protein, called by TCRdb with MiXCR from the RT-PCR reads. Altogether under 200,000 distinct CDR3 sequences are present, about a tenth being singletons, with the ten largest covering 9.5% to 15%. The sequencing used non-naive T cells sorted from PBMCs, collected roughly 6 weeks after vaccination. These receptor sequences come from a man in his fifties or sixties who received an inactivated influenza vaccine. Both conserved end residues are part of each CDR3. The order of the fields is clone size, J gene, V gene, CDR3 length, D gene, CDR3 protein, CDR3 DNA. D genes are given only for firm matches. Where a row states a size, it is once, few, many or the class of an expanded clone; other rows omit it.

clone_size: .; j_call: TRBJ2-6; v_call: TRBV6-2/TRBV6-3; cdr3_length: 14; d_call: .; cdr3_aa: CASSYPPGANVLTF; cdr3_nt: TGTGCCAGCAGTTACCCCCCTGGGGCCAACGTCCTGACTTTC
clone_size: .; j_call: TRBJ1-6; v_call: TRBV20-1; cdr3_length: 13; d_call: .; cdr3_aa: CSARGLSNSPLHF; cdr3_nt: TGCAGTGCTAGGGGACTTTCGAATTCACCCCTCCACTTT
clone_size: .; j_call: TRBJ2-7; v_call: TRBV4-1; cdr3_length: 14; d_call: .; cdr3_aa: CASSLSGGFYEQYF; cdr3_nt: TGCGCCAGCAGCCTCAGCGGAGGGTTCTACGAGCAGTACTTC
clone_size: many; j_call: TRBJ1-2; v_call: TRBV20-1; cdr3_length: 12; d_call: .; cdr3_aa: CSARGSPKGYTF; cdr3_nt: TGCAGTGCTAGAGGGTCCCCAAAGGGCTACACCTTC
clone_size: .; j_call: TRBJ2-3; v_call: TRBV7-2; cdr3_length: 14; d_call: .; cdr3_aa: CASSLARTPDTQYF; cdr3_nt: TGTGCCAGCAGCTTGGCTAGGACCCCAGATACGCAGTATTTT
clone_size: many; j_call: TRBJ2-3; v_call: TRBV29-1; cdr3_length: 16; d_call: TRBD2; cdr3_aa: CSARTTSGASTDTQYF; cdr3_nt: TGCAGCGCCCGAACCACTAGCGGGGCCAGCACAGATACGCAGTATTTT
clone_size: few; j_call: TRBJ1-2; v_call: TRBV7-2; cdr3_length: 13; d_call: .; cdr3_aa: CASSPGPDYGYTF; cdr3_nt: TGTGCCAGCAGCCCGGGGCCGGACTATGGCTACACCTTC
clone_size: .; j_call: TRBJ1-5; v_call: TRBV7-6; cdr3_length: 13; d_call: .; cdr3_aa: CASSPFENQPQHF; cdr3_nt: TGTGCCAGCAGCCCTTTCGAGAATCAGCCCCAGCATTTT
clone_size: few; j_call: TRBJ2-3; v_call: TRBV18; cdr3_length: 17; d_call: TRBD2; cdr3_aa: CASSPYLSGSVADTQYF; cdr3_nt: TGTGCCAGCTCACCATACCTTAGCGGGAGTGTCGCAGATACGCAGTATTTT
clone_size: few; j_call: TRBJ1-1; v_call: TRBV10-3; cdr3_length: 11; d_call: .; cdr3_aa: CAISDATEAFF; cdr3_nt: TGTGCCATCAGTGATGCCACTGAAGCTTTCTTT
clone_size: many; j_call: TRBJ2-5; v_call: TRBV7-3; cdr3_length: 16; d_call: TRBD1; cdr3_aa: CASSLMGQNIQETQYF; cdr3_nt: TGTGCCAGCAGCTTGATGGGACAGAACATACAAGAGACCCAGTACTTC
clone_size: few; j_call: TRBJ2-5; v_call: TRBV7-8; cdr3_length: 16; d_call: .; cdr3_aa: CASSLGEGGRRETQYF; cdr3_nt: TGTGCCAGCAGCTTAGGGGAAGGGGGGAGGAGGGAGACCCAGTACTTC
clone_size: .; j_call: TRBJ2-1; v_call: TRBV7-2; cdr3_length: 15; d_call: TRBD2; cdr3_aa: CASSWGLAAYNEQFF; cdr3_nt: TGTGCCAGCAGCTGGGGACTAGCGGCCTACAATGAGCAGTTCTTC
clone_size: .; j_call: TRBJ1-1; v_call: TRBV29-1; cdr3_length: 12; d_call: TRBD1; cdr3_aa: CSVDGQGWGAFF; cdr3_nt: TGCAGCGTGGATGGACAGGGGTGGGGAGCTTTCTTT
clone_size: few; j_call: TRBJ2-2; v_call: TRBV11-2; cdr3_length: 17; d_call: TRBD2; cdr3_aa: CASSLGTSARNTGELFF; cdr3_nt: TGTGCCAGCAGCCTCGGGACTAGCGCCCGGAACACCGGGGAGCTGTTTTTT
clone_size: few; j_call: TRBJ1-4; v_call: TRBV4-3; cdr3_length: 16; d_call: TRBD1; cdr3_aa: CASSLLSGTGGEKLFF; cdr3_nt: TGCGCCAGCAGCCTCCTATCGGGGACAGGGGGCGAAAAACTGTTTTTT
clone_size: .; j_call: TRBJ2-7; v_call: TRBV4-3; cdr3_length: 15; d_call: TRBD2; cdr3_aa: CASSQDLGLASEQYF; cdr3_nt: TGCGCCAGCAGCCAAGACCTGGGACTAGCCTCCGAGCAGTACTTC
clone_size: many; j_call: TRBJ2-3; v_call: TRBV6-5; cdr3_length: 13; d_call: .; cdr3_aa: CASSWTDQETQYF; cdr3_nt: TGTGCCAGCAGTTGGACGGACCAAGAGACGCAGTATTTT
clone_size: .; j_call: TRBJ1-6; v_call: TRBV11-1; cdr3_length: 15; d_call: TRBD1; cdr3_aa: CASSWDGQGNSPLHF; cdr3_nt: TGTGCCAGCAGCTGGGATGGACAGGGTAATTCACCCCTCCACTTT
clone_size: many; j_call: TRBJ2-1; v_call: TRBV18; cdr3_length: 15; d_call: .; cdr3_aa: CASSGVLSANNEQFF; cdr3_nt: TGTGCCAGCTCAGGGGTTCTCAGCGCTAACAATGAGCAGTTCTTC
clone_size: .; j_call: TRBJ2-1; v_call: TRBV3-1; cdr3_length: 19; d_call: TRBD2; cdr3_aa: CASCQEGGTSGRVNNEQFF; cdr3_nt: TGTGCCTCCTGCCAAGAAGGGGGGACTAGCGGGAGGGTGAACAATGAGCAGTTCTTC
clone_size: few; j_call: TRBJ2-3; v_call: TRBV20-1; cdr3_length: 14; d_call: TRBD2; cdr3_aa: CSAGRFGGTDTQYF; cdr3_nt: TGCAGTGCCGGGAGGTTTGGGGGGACGGATACGCAGTATTTT
clone_size: .; j_call: TRBJ1-6; v_call: TRBV6-2/TRBV6-3; cdr3_length: 15; d_call: TRBD1; cdr3_aa: CASSFAGTGKSPLHF; cdr3_nt: TGTGCCAGCAGTTTCGCCGGGACAGGAAAATCACCCCTCCACTTT
clone_size: .; j_call: TRBJ2-2; v_call: TRBV5-1; cdr3_length: 15; d_call: .; cdr3_aa: CASSLSGKNTGELFF; cdr3_nt: TGCGCCAGCAGCTTGAGCGGCAAGAACACCGGGGAGCTGTTTTTT